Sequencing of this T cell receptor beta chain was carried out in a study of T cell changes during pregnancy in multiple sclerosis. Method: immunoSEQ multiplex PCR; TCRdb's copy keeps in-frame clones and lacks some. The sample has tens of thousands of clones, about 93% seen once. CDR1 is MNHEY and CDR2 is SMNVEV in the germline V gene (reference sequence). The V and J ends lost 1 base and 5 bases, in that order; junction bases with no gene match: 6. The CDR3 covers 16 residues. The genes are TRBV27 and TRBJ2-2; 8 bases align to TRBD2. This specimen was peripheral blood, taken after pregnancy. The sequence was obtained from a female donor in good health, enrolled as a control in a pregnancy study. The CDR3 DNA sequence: TGTGCCAGCAGTTTATTCCTCCGGGAGGGGACCGGGGAGCTGTTTTTT. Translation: CASSLFLREGTGELFF.